These T cell receptor beta chains were read from a single sample in a study of blood T cell repertoires in COVID-19. Assay used: immunoSEQ multiplex PCR; TCRdb lists only in-frame clones, some missing. Counted here are under 95,000 clones, 88% occurring once; the ten biggest clones make up around 40%. The sequenced sample was peripheral blood. Receptors were obtained from a human donor in a cohort sampled during active COVID-19. Both conserved end residues are part of each CDR3. D genes are given only for firm matches. Size is stated for part of the rows, as once, few or many counts, or as a class when the clone is expanded.

TRBJ1-2	TRBV19	TRBD1	-	CASSIDRDPYGYTF	TGTGCCAGTAGTATTGACAGGGACCCCTATGGCTACACCTTC
TRBJ1-6	TRBV19	-	-	CASRNVGGYNSPLHF	TGTGCCAGTAGGAACGTAGGGGGTTATAATTCACCCCTCCACTTT
TRBJ2-5	TRBV11-2	-	-	CASSLGQTVEETQYF	TGTGCCAGCAGCTTAGGGCAGACTGTAGAAGAGACCCAGTACTTC
TRBJ2-5	TRBV9	TRBD2	-	CASSASGTSQETQYF	TGTGCCAGCAGTGCCAGCGGGACTAGCCAAGAGACCCAGTACTTC
TRBJ2-1	TRBV7-2	TRBD2	few	CASSPQAGAPYNEQFF	TGTGCCAGCAGCCCTCAAGCGGGGGCCCCTTACAATGAGCAGTTCTTC
TRBJ2-1	TRBV11-3	-	once	CASSTWLALGLNNEQFF	TGTGCCAGCAGCACGTGGCTAGCGTTGGGACTTAACAATGAGCAGTTCTTC
TRBJ2-2	TRBV19	TRBD2	-	CASSIELAGGSGELFF	TGTGCCAGTAGTATAGAACTAGCGGGAGGAAGCGGGGAGCTGTTTTTT
TRBJ1-4	TRBV3-1/TRBV3-2	TRBD1	-	CASSGGDSEKLFF	TGTGCCAGCAGCGGAGGGGACAGTGAAAAACTGTTTTTT
TRBJ1-2	TRBV2	TRBD1	-	CASSRDRGGYTF	TGTGCCAGCAGCCGGGACAGGGGAGGCTACACCTTC
TRBJ2-1	TRBV5-4	-	-	CASSSGKWAAGNEQFF	TGTGCCAGCAGTTCGGGGAAATGGGCCGCGGGCAATGAGCAGTTCTTC
TRBJ2-5	TRBV7-2	TRBD2	once	CASSLDSRGGWETQYF	TGTGCCAGCAGCTTAGATTCGCGGGGGGGCTGGGAGACCCAGTACTTC
TRBJ1-1	TRBV13	TRBD1	once	CASSTNRGDTEAFF	TGTGCCAGCAGCACAAACAGGGGTGACACTGAAGCTTTCTTT
TRBJ1-6	TRBV27	-	-	CASTVMGIQGLSNSPLHF	TGTGCCAGCACCGTTATGGGCATCCAGGGGCTGAGTAATTCACCCCTCCACTTT
TRBJ2-2	TRBV7-6	-	-	CASSLVVAMNTGELFF	TGTGCCAGCAGCTTAGTAGTAGCCATGAACACCGGGGAGCTGTTTTTT
TRBJ2-7	TRBV12-3/TRBV12-4	TRBD1	-	CASSFPRGEQYF	TGTGCCAGCAGTTTCCCCAGGGGGGAGCAGTACTTC
TRBJ2-2	TRBV4-2	-	-	CASSLGTGGTTNTGELFF	TGTGCCAGCAGCCTTGGTACGGGGGGCACTACGAACACCGGGGAGCTGTTTTTT
TRBJ2-1	TRBV19	TRBD2	-	CASSLGLAGGDRFF	TGTGCCAGTAGTTTGGGACTAGCGGGAGGTGATCGGTTCTTC
TRBJ2-3	TRBV19	TRBD2	few	CASSVQLTSGSGTQYF	TGTGCCAGTAGTGTGCAGTTGACTAGCGGGAGCGGTACGCAGTATTTT
TRBJ1-5	TRBV6-6	TRBD1	-	CASSSRGVSNQPQHF	TGTGCCAGCAGTAGCAGGGGGGTTAGCAATCAGCCCCAGCATTTT
TRBJ1-4	TRBV4-2	-	once	CASSSERLNEKLFF	TGTGCCAGCAGCAGTGAACGGTTGAATGAAAAACTGTTTTTT
TRBJ1-2	TRBV7-3	-	-	CASSTGGVGGYTF	TGTGCCAGCAGCACTGGGGGGGTTGGTGGCTACACCTTC
TRBJ2-1	TRBV7-2	TRBD2	-	CASSLPGTSGSRDEQFF	TGTGCCAGCAGCTTACCCGGGACTAGCGGGAGTAGGGATGAGCAGTTCTTC
TRBJ2-1	TRBV18	TRBD1	-	CASRTGTDIYNEQFF	TGTGCCAGTCGCACCGGGACAGACATCTACAATGAGCAGTTCTTC
TRBJ2-7	TRBV27	-	-	CASSSNSFYEQYF	TGTGCCAGCAGTTCGAACAGTTTCTACGAGCAGTACTTC
TRBJ2-5	TRBV4-1	TRBD1	few	CASSRPGQGGQETQYF	TGCGCCAGCAGCCGCCCGGGACAGGGGGGACAAGAGACCCAGTACTTC
TRBJ2-7	TRBV29-1	TRBD2	-	CSVEKAGGVEQYF	TGCAGCGTTGAAAAGGCGGGAGGCGTCGAGCAGTACTTC
TRBJ1-1	TRBV28	-	few	CASIPSRLLNTEAFF	TGTGCCAGCATTCCATCTCGGTTACTAAACACTGAAGCTTTCTTT
TRBJ2-2	TRBV4-1	-	-	CASSQGPVTGELFF	TGCGCCAGCAGCCAAGGGCCAGTTACCGGGGAGCTGTTTTTT
TRBJ1-5	TRBV5-3	-	-	CARSLSGAWPQHF	TGTGCCAGAAGCTTGTCCGGTGCCTGGCCCCAGCATTTT
TRBJ2-6	TRBV7-2	TRBD2	-	CASSQAGVGSGANVLTF	TGTGCCAGCAGCCAAGCGGGAGTAGGCTCTGGGGCCAACGTCCTGACTTTC
TRBJ2-1	TRBV5-6	TRBD2	-	CASSLGLAGGWDEQFF	TGTGCCAGCAGCTTGGGGCTAGCGGGAGGATGGGATGAGCAGTTCTTC
TRBJ2-1	TRBV7-6	TRBD2	-	CASSLISGGAYEQFF	TGTGCCAGCAGCTTAATCAGCGGGGGGGCCTATGAGCAGTTCTTC
TRBJ1-3	TRBV5-1	-	-	CASSLAPGEGNTIYF	TGCGCCAGCAGCTTGGCCCCAGGGGAAGGAAACACCATATATTTT
TRBJ2-2	TRBV24-1	-	-	CATGPRGTGELFF	TGTGCCACCGGCCCTCGGGGCACCGGGGAGCTGTTTTTT
TRBJ2-1	TRBV6-5	TRBD2	-	CASSRPGMGGNEQFF	TGTGCCAGCAGTCGTCCGGGTATGGGAGGGAATGAGCAGTTCTTC
TRBJ1-6	TRBV4-1	-	-	CASSQPRELTPLHF	TGCGCCAGCAGCCAACCTCGAGAGCTAACACCCCTCCACTTT
TRBJ2-2	TRBV12-3/TRBV12-4	-	-	CASSGGTGELFF	TGTGCCAGCAGTGGCGGGACCGGGGAGCTGTTTTTT
TRBJ2-4	TRBV2	-	few	CASRGRNIQYF	TGTGCCAGCAGGGGCAGGAACATTCAGTACTTC
TRBJ1-2	TRBV6-5	-	-	CASSPGQTNGYTF	TGTGCCAGCAGCCCCGGACAGACTAATGGCTACACCTTC
TRBJ2-5	TRBV24-1	TRBD1	-	CATSDLNRGETQYF	TGTGCCACCAGTGATTTAAACAGGGGAGAGACCCAGTACTTC
TRBJ1-6	TRBV30	TRBD1	-	CAWSAGGNRGSSPLHF	TGTGCCTGGAGTGCAGGGGGGAACAGGGGTAGTTCACCCCTCCACTTT
TRBJ2-7	TRBV5-5	TRBD1	once	CASSVMTGAYEQYF	TGTGCCAGCAGCGTGATGACAGGGGCCTACGAGCAGTACTTC
TRBJ1-2	TRBV12-3/TRBV12-4	-	-	CASSFSGNGYTF	TGTGCCAGCAGTTTCTCGGGGAATGGCTACACCTTC
TRBJ2-2	TRBV7-2	-	once	CASSPGAGAFGGELFF	TGTGCCAGCAGCCCTGGTGCGGGGGCCTTTGGCGGGGAGCTGTTTTTT
TRBJ2-5	TRBV6-5	TRBD2	-	CASSYLAGGQETQYF	TGTGCCAGCAGTTACTTAGCGGGGGGGCAAGAGACCCAGTACTTC
TRBJ2-2	TRBV5-6	-	few	CASSFRVNTGELFF	TGTGCCAGCAGCTTTCGGGTTAACACCGGGGAGCTGTTTTTT
TRBJ2-2	TRBV19	-	-	CASTDGRGGGRTGELFF	TGTGCCAGTACTGATGGTCGCGGGGGCGGTCGGACCGGGGAGCTGTTTTTT
TRBJ1-1	TRBV6-6	-	-	CASGFPGQNTEAFF	TGTGCCAGCGGATTCCCGGGACAGAACACTGAAGCTTTCTTT
TRBJ2-5	TRBV6-2/TRBV6-3	-	once	CASSNLRQDQDQETQYF	TGTGCCAGCAGCAACCTCCGACAGGACCAAGACCAAGAGACCCAGTACTTC
TRBJ2-1	TRBV28	-	-	CAIAPGSVYNEQFF	TGTGCCATCGCACCTGGGAGCGTTTACAATGAGCAGTTCTTC
TRBJ2-1	TRBV5-1	-	-	CASRNLGGLAPNEQFF	TGCGCCAGCAGAAATTTGGGCGGGTTAGCCCCAAATGAGCAGTTCTTC
TRBJ2-1	TRBV4-2	-	-	CASSQVFREDEQFF	TGTGCCAGCAGCCAAGTATTCAGGGAGGATGAGCAGTTCTTC
TRBJ2-3	TRBV2	-	-	CASQRNSGGTDTQYF	TGTGCCAGCCAGAGGAATAGCGGAGGCACAGATACGCAGTATTTT
TRBJ2-3	TRBV24-1	TRBD1	-	CATSDSGQYTDTQYF	TGTGCCACCAGTGATTCGGGACAGTACACAGATACGCAGTATTTT
TRBJ2-1	TRBV21-1	-	-	CASSKERGQRYNEQFF	TGTGCCAGCAGCAAAGAACGGGGACAGAGATACAATGAGCAGTTCTTC
TRBJ1-2	TRBV7-9	-	-	CASSPGDTMGYGYTF	TGTGCCAGCAGCCCCGGGGACACCATGGGCTATGGCTACACCTTC